This is a list of T cell receptor beta chains from one sample in a study of shared clonotypes between healthy human individuals. Sequencing used immunoSEQ multiplex PCR; TCRdb keeps in-frame clones, though not all of them. The sample consists of roughly 2.5 million clones, around 94% of them appearing once. Specimen: naive CD4+ T cells sorted from blood. The receptors originated from a young man in good health. Both conserved end residues are part of each CDR3. D genes are given only for firm matches. Rows may omit the clone size; those that give it use once, few, many or a size class.

-	14	TRBV2	-	TRBJ2-7	CASSESYLSYEQYF	TGTGCCAGCAGTGAATCTTATTTATCTTACGAGCAGTACTTC
TRBD1	16	TRBV7-9	-	TRBJ1-4	CASSLAEKGQAEKLFF	TGTGCCAGCAGCTTAGCGGAAAAGGGACAGGCTGAAAAACTGTTTTTT
TRBD1	13	TRBV30	-	TRBJ1-3	CAGGQGSGNTIYF	TGTGCCGGGGGACAGGGCAGTGGAAACACCATATATTTT
-	11	TRBV30	-	TRBJ2-1	CAWSIGQEQFF	TGTGCCTGGAGTATCGGACAGGAGCAGTTCTTC
-	15	TRBV5-6	-	TRBJ1-6	CASSLDWGKRSPLHF	TGTGCCAGCAGCTTGGATTGGGGGAAAAGGTCACCCCTCCACTTT
TRBD1	15	TRBV6-6	once	TRBJ2-2	CASSYSGQGSGELFF	TGTGCCAGCAGTTACTCGGGACAGGGGTCCGGGGAGCTGTTTTTT
-	17	TRBV4-1	-	TRBJ2-7	CASSQGERRSASYEQYF	TGCGCCAGCAGCCAGGGAGAGAGGCGATCTGCCTCCTACGAGCAGTACTTC
TRBD1	14	TRBV5-1	-	TRBJ1-1	CASGRTGMNTEAFF	TGCGCCAGCGGTAGGACAGGGATGAACACTGAAGCTTTCTTT
-	15	TRBV5-1	-	TRBJ2-3	CASSVKTTSVDTQYF	TGCGCCAGCAGTGTCAAGACTACCTCGGTAGATACGCAGTATTTT
TRBD1	14	TRBV2	-	TRBJ2-7	CASSRTGSSYEQYF	TGTGCCAGCAGTAGGACAGGGAGCTCCTACGAGCAGTACTTC
TRBD1	16	TRBV9	-	TRBJ1-3	CASSATGTGHGNTIYF	TGTGCCAGCAGCGCGACCGGGACAGGGCACGGAAACACCATATATTTT
TRBD2	16	TRBV14	-	TRBJ2-1	CASSQRGRGAYNEQFF	TGTGCCAGCAGCCAACGCGGGAGAGGCGCATACAATGAGCAGTTCTTC
-	15	TRBV18	-	TRBJ2-6	CASSQVTSGANVLTF	TGTGCCAGCTCGCAGGTTACATCTGGGGCCAACGTCCTGACTTTC
-	14	TRBV5-1	-	TRBJ1-1	CASSLGAMNTEAFF	TGCGCCAGCAGCTTGGGGGCTATGAACACTGAAGCTTTCTTT
TRBD2	15	TRBV6-5	-	TRBJ2-7	CASRGGWGASYEQYF	TGTGCCAGCCGCGGGGGATGGGGCGCCTCCTACGAGCAGTACTTC
-	16	TRBV18	-	TRBJ1-1	CASSPPQEPMNTEAFF	TGTGCCAGCTCACCACCACAGGAACCAATGAACACTGAAGCTTTCTTT
-	13	TRBV18	-	TRBJ2-1	CASSPRLDNEQFF	TGTGCCAGCTCACCACGGCTAGACAATGAGCAGTTCTTC
TRBD1	14	TRBV5-4	-	TRBJ2-7	CASSPRDRFYEQYF	TGTGCCAGCAGCCCCAGGGACAGATTCTACGAGCAGTACTTC
-	14	TRBV6-5	-	TRBJ1-4	CASRGGEVREKLFF	TGTGCCAGCAGGGGCGGGGAGGTGAGGGAAAAACTGTTTTTT
TRBD1	14	TRBV6-6	-	TRBJ1-1	CASEMDRVNTEAFF	TGTGCCAGCGAAATGGACAGGGTGAACACTGAAGCTTTCTTT
TRBD1	14	TRBV6-1	once	TRBJ2-7	CASTHRGRGYEQYF	TGTGCCAGCACCCACAGGGGGCGCGGGTACGAGCAGTACTTC
-	16	TRBV19	-	TRBJ1-6	CASHSYGQSVNSPLHF	TGTGCCAGCCACTCGTATGGACAGTCAGTAAATTCACCCCTCCACTTT
-	16	TRBV2	-	TRBJ2-5	CASSEGLPARSETQYF	TGTGCCAGCAGTGAAGGGCTCCCGGCCAGATCGGAGACCCAGTACTTC
TRBD1	14	TRBV6-1	-	TRBJ1-2	CASSESGQYYGYTF	TGTGCCAGCAGTGAATCGGGACAGTACTATGGCTACACCTTC
TRBD1	13	TRBV28	-	TRBJ2-7	CASRAGGYQEQYF	TGTGCCAGCAGGGCAGGGGGCTATCAAGAGCAGTACTTC
-	14	TRBV18	-	TRBJ2-1	CASSAGLSYNEQFF	TGTGCCAGCTCGGCGGGGCTCTCCTACAATGAGCAGTTCTTC
-	15	TRBV27	-	TRBJ1-1	CASSSIPGQGPEAFF	TGTGCCAGCAGTTCCATCCCCGGACAAGGCCCTGAAGCTTTCTTT
-	12	TRBV15	-	TRBJ2-7	CATSRDSYEQYF	TGTGCCACCAGCAGAGACAGCTACGAGCAGTACTTC
-	18	TRBV7-3	-	TRBJ2-2	CASSSNPKLRGFGGELFF	TGTGCCAGCAGCTCAAATCCAAAACTCAGGGGTTTTGGCGGGGAGCTGTTTTTT
-	18	TRBV4-2	-	TRBJ1-3	CASSQDSGHISSGNTIYF	TGTGCCAGCAGCCAAGATTCTGGGCACATCAGCTCTGGAAACACCATATATTTT
TRBD2	17	TRBV9	-	TRBJ2-2	CASSVFLSGGGTGELFF	TGTGCCAGCAGCGTCTTCTTGAGCGGGGGCGGGACCGGGGAGCTGTTTTTT
TRBD1	15	TRBV28	-	TRBJ1-4	CASKTPGTANEKLFF	TGTGCCAGCAAAACTCCCGGGACAGCAAATGAAAAACTGTTTTTT
-	13	TRBV6-1	-	TRBJ2-7	CASTLTGTYEQYF	TGTGCCAGCACCCTTACAGGGACCTACGAGCAGTACTTC
TRBD2	13	TRBV11-2	-	TRBJ2-5	CASSLGREQTQYF	TGTGCCAGCAGCTTAGGGCGGGAGCAGACCCAGTACTTC
-	15	TRBV5-1	-	TRBJ2-5	CASSLASSEQETQYF	TGCGCCAGCAGCTTGGCGTCTAGTGAGCAAGAGACCCAGTACTTC
TRBD1	17	TRBV11-2	-	TRBJ2-5	CASSSTARQGARETQYF	TGTGCCAGCAGCTCCACCGCCCGACAGGGGGCAAGGGAGACCCAGTACTTC
-	13	TRBV5-1	-	TRBJ1-5	CASSLAGGEPQHF	TGCGCCAGCAGCTTGGCCGGAGGAGAGCCCCAGCATTTT
TRBD1	14	TRBV7-9	-	TRBJ1-5	CASSIDRVGQPQHF	TGTGCCAGCAGCATAGACAGGGTGGGACAGCCCCAGCATTTT
TRBD1	13	TRBV6-6	-	TRBJ1-4	CASSGTGGEKLFF	TGTGCCAGCAGTGGGACAGGTGGCGAAAAACTGTTTTTT
-	16	TRBV7-2	once	TRBJ2-3	CASSRGGEGGTDTQYF	TGTGCCAGCAGCCGAGGAGGTGAGGGCGGCACAGATACGCAGTATTTT
TRBD2	16	TRBV4-2	-	TRBJ2-7	CASSQDGRGGPYEQYF	TGTGCCAGCAGCCAAGATGGCCGGGGGGGCCCCTACGAGCAGTACTTC
-	13	TRBV30	-	TRBJ2-2	CAWRGEFAGELFF	TGTGCCTGGAGAGGGGAGTTTGCCGGGGAGCTGTTTTTT
-	14	TRBV12-5	-	TRBJ2-2	CASRPGGLAGELFF	TGTGCTAGTAGACCTGGGGGGCTGGCCGGGGAGCTGTTTTTT
-	16	TRBV18	-	TRBJ1-6	CASSPPQRNMGSPLHF	TGTGCCAGCTCACCACCCCAGAGGAACATGGGTTCACCCCTCCACTTT
-	19	TRBV4-3	-	TRBJ2-4	CASSQGDGGPTIAKNIQYF	TGCGCCAGCAGCCAAGGGGATGGAGGACCGACAATAGCCAAAAACATTCAGTACTTC
TRBD2	15	TRBV19	-	TRBJ2-7	CASSITGGGIYEQYF	TGTGCCAGTAGTATAACCGGCGGGGGAATCTACGAGCAGTACTTC